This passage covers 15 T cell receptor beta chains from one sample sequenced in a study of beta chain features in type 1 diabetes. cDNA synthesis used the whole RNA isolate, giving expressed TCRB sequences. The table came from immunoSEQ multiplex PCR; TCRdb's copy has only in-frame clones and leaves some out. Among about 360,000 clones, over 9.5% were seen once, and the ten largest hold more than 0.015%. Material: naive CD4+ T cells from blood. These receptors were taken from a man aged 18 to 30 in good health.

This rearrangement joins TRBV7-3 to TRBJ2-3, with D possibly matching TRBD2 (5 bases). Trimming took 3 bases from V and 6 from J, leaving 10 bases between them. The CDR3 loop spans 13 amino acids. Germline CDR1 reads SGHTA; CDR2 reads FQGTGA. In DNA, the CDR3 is TGTGCCAGCAGCTTGCATAGCGTGGATACGCAGTATTTT. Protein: CASSLHSVDTQYF.

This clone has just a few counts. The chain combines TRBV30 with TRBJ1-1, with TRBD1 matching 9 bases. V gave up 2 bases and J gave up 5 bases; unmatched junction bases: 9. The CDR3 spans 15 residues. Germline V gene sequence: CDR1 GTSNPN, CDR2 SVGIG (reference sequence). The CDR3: CAWSPRTGVGTEAFF. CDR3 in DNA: TGTGCCTGGAGTCCCCGGACAGGGGTAGGGACTGAAGCTTTCTTT.

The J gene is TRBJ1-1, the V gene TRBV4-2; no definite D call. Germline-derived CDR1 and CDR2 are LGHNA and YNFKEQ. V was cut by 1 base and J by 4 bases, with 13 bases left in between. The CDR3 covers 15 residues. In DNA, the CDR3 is TGTGCCAGCAGCCAAGGGCGGCCGGGGAGCACTGAAGCTTTCTTT. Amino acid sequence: CASSQGRPGSTEAFF.

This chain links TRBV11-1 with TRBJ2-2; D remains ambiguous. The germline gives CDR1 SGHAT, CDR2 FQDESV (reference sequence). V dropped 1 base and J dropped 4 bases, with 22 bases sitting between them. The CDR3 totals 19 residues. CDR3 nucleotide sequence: TGTGCCAGCAGCTTAGGCCAGCGCTTAGCACCAACGCTCACCGGGGAGCTGTTTTTT. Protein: CASSLGQRLAPTLTGELFF.

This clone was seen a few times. CDR3 in amino acids: CASAVTYEQYF. CDR3 bases: TGTGCCAGTGCGGTTACCTACGAGCAGTACTTC. The chain uses TRBV7-9 and TRBJ2-7; D is unclear. V was pared by 9 bases and J by 2 bases, with 8 bases between. Germline values: CDR1 SEHNR, CDR2 FQNEAQ (reference sequence). This CDR3 has 11 amino acids.

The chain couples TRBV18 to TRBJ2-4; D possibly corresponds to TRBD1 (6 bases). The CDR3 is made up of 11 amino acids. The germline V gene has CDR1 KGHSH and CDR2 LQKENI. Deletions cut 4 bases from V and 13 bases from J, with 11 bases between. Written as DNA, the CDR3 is TGTGCCAGCTCACAAGAGGGGGAACAGTACTTC. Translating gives CASSQEGEQYF.

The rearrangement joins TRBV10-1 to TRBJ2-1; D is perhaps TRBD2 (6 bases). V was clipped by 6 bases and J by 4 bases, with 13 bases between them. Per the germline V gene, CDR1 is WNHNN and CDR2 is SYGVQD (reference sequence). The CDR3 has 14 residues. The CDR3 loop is CASSGLTKYNEQFF. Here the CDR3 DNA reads TGCGCCAGCAGCGGACTAACTAAATACAATGAGCAGTTCTTC.

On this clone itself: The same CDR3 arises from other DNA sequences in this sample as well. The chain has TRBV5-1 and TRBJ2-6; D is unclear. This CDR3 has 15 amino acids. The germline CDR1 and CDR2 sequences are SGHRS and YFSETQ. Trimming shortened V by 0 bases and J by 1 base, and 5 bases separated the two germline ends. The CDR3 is CASSLDRSGANVLTF. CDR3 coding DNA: TGCGCCAGCAGCTTGGACAGATCTGGGGCCAACGTCCTGACTTTC.

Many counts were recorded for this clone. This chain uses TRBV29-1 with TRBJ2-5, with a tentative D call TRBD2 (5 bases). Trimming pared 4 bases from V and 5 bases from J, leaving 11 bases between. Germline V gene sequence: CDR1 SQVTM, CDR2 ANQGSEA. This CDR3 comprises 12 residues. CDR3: CSVGKGGETQYF. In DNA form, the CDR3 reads TGCAGCGTTGGGAAGGGCGGGGAGACCCAGTACTTC.

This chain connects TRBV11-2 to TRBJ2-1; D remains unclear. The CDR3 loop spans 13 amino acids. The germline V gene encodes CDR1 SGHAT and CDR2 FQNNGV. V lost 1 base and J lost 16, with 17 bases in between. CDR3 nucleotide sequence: TGTGCCAGCAGCTTAGGCGGTTCTACCTCCCCCTTCTTC. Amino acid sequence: CASSLGGSTSPFF.

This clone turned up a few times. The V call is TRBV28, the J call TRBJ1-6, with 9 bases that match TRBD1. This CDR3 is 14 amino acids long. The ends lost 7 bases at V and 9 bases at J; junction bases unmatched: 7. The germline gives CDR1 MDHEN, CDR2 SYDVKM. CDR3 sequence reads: CASTGQGLGSPLHF. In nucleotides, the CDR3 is TGTGCCAGCACCGGACAGGGGCTGGGTTCACCCCTCCACTTT. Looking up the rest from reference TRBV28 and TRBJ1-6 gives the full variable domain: DVKVTQSSRYLVKRTGEKVFLECVQDMDHENMFWYRQDPGLGLRLIYFSYDVKMKEKGDIPEGYSVSREKKERFSLILESASTNQTSMYLCASTGQGLGSPLHFGNGTRLTVT.

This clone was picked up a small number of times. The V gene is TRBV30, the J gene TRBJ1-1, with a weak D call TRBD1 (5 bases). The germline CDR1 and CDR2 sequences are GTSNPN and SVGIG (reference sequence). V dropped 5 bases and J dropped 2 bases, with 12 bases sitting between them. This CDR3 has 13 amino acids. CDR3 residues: CAWALGGNTEAFF. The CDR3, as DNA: TGTGCCTGGGCTCTCGGGGGAAACACTGAAGCTTTCTTT.

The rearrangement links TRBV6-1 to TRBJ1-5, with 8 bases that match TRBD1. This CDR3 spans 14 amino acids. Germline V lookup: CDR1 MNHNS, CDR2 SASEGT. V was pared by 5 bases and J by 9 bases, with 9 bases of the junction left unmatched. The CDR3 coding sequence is TGTGCCAGCAGTCCAGGACAGGGCTTGGGGCCCCAGCATTTT. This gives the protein CASSPGQGLGPQHF.

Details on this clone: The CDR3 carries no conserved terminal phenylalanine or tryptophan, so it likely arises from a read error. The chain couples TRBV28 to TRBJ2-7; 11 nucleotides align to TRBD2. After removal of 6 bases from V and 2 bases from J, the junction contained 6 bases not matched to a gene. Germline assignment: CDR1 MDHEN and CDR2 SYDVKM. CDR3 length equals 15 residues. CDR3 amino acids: CASSRGLAGTYEQYS. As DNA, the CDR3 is TGTGCCAGCAGCCGCGGACTAGCGGGTACCTACGAGCAGTACTCC.

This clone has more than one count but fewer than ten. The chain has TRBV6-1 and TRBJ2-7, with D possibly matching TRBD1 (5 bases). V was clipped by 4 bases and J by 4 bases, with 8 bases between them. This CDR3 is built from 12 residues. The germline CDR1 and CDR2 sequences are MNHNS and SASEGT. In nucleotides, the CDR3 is TGTGCCAGCAGTGTGCAGGGATACGAGCAGTACTTC. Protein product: CASSVQGYEQYF.